These 15 T cell receptor beta chains came from one sample sequenced in a study of cytomegalovirus exposure and HLA in healthy donors (dated by TCRdb to about 2017). Library creation used the immunoSEQ multiplex PCR assay. For the multiplex PCR, a mixture combining 60 forward primers for TCR Vbeta segments and 13 reverse primers for TCR Jbeta segments was used. In its TCRdb copy, this immuneACCESS table keeps in-frame sequences only and misses some clones. Where compared with another copy, unresolved V genes explain less than half of these, and the others have no known cause. The sample contains 90,000 to 110,000 clones, 65% to 80% of them found a single time. The ten biggest clones cover approximately 5.1% of the sample. The sample taken for sequencing was PBMCs. The receptors come from a male donor in good health and CMV-seronegative.

This clone was detected only a few times. V usage is TRBV4-2 and J usage is TRBJ2-7; TRBD1 matches at 7 bases. Losses at the gene ends were 4 bases for V and 4 bases for J; bases not matched to a gene: 4. Per germline, CDR1 LGHNA and CDR2 YNFKEQ. This CDR3 region has 13 residues. CDR3 DNA sequence: TGTGCCAGCAGCCCTAACAGGGGTTACGAGCAGTACTTC. This codes for CASSPNRGYEQYF.

The gene calls are TRBV19 and TRBJ1-1; tentative D call: TRBD1 (5 bases). The CDR3 totals 13 residues. CDR1 LNHDA and CDR2 SQIVND come from the germline V gene (reference sequence). V lost 4 bases and J lost 5, with 11 bases in between. The DNA for the CDR3 is TGTGCCAGTAGTACCAGGGTTTCAACTGAAGCTTTCTTT. Translating gives CASSTRVSTEAFF.

The chain recombines TRBV9 with TRBJ1-4; D remains unclear. Trimming took off 2 bases at V and 1 base at J, with 15 bases between the two ends. The CDR3 runs 17 residues. CDR1 and CDR2 (germline): SGDLS, YYNGEE. CDR3 bases: TGTGCCAGCAGCGTCGGACGAGGGTGGGGAACTAATGAAAAACTGTTTTTT. Its translation is CASSVGRGWGTNEKLFF.

The chain carries TRBV7-9 and TRBJ1-5; 10 bases align to TRBD1. The length of the CDR3 is 16 residues. Per the germline V gene, CDR1 is SEHNR and CDR2 is FQNEAQ (reference sequence). Trimming removed 6 bases from V and 1 base from J; junction bases left unmatched: 6. CDR3 sequence (DNA): TGTGCCAGCAGTCAGACAGGGGGCATGAGCAATCAGCCCCAGCATTTT. Translation gives CASSQTGGMSNQPQHF.

This clone was found a few times. This chain's CDR3 is CASSLARGLGYGYTF. CDR3 coding DNA: TGTGCCAGCAGCTTGGCACGGGGACTGGGCTATGGCTACACCTTC. This chain uses TRBV5-6 with TRBJ1-2, with D perhaps matching TRBD1 (5 bases). The CDR3 extends over 15 amino acids. Trimming removed 0 bases from V and 4 bases from J, with 13 bases in between. Germline loops: CDR1 SGHDT, CDR2 YYEEEE.

The rearrangement uses TRBV9 and TRBJ2-7; TRBD1 agrees at 7 bases. After removal of 3 bases from V and 2 bases from J, the junction contained 5 bases not matched to a gene. Germline CDR1 SGDLS, CDR2 YYNGEE. CDR3 length: 14 residues. CDR3 sequence reads: CASSEGTAPYEQYF. The CDR3 DNA follows: TGTGCCAGCAGCGAGGGGACAGCCCCCTACGAGCAGTACTTC.

In this sample, this clone turned up many times. The V call is TRBV7-6, the J call TRBJ2-5; D remains unclear. The CDR3 has 12 amino acids. V gave up 3 bases and J gave up 2 bases, with 4 bases separating them. Germline loops: CDR1 SGHVS, CDR2 FNYEAQ. The CDR3 DNA reads as TGTGCCAGCAGCTTCGGGCAAGAGACCCAGTACTTC. Its protein product is CASSFGQETQYF.

V and J are TRBV5-1 and TRBJ2-3; D remains unclear. CDR3 length: 13 residues. V was pared by 4 bases and J by 2 bases, with 8 bases between. CDR1 is SGHRS, CDR2 YFSETQ, per germline. The chain's CDR3 is CASSPRVTDTQYF. The CDR3 DNA follows: TGCGCCAGCAGCCCTCGGGTCACAGATACGCAGTATTTT.

J is TRBJ1-4 and V is TRBV19, with TRBD1 as a possible D gene (6 bases). Germline loops: CDR1 LNHDA, CDR2 SQIVND (reference sequence). Deletions cut 7 bases from V and 5 bases from J, with 17 bases between. CDR3 length: 15 residues. The CDR3 DNA reads as TGTGCCAGTACCTTATCCCGTACAGGGAATGAAAAACTGTTTTTT. Its translation is CASTLSRTGNEKLFF.

The chain uses TRBV5-1 and TRBJ2-3, with 9 bases that match TRBD2. Germline V gives CDR1 SGHRS, CDR2 YFSETQ. The V gene end was trimmed by 4 bases and the J gene end by 4 bases; junction bases not matched to a gene: 13. This CDR3 has 17 amino acids. The CDR3 region is CASSLRGGGRAPDTQYF. The CDR3 coding sequence is TGCGCCAGCAGCCTGCGGGGTGGCGGGAGGGCGCCAGATACGCAGTATTTT.

The CDR3 region is CASSLGSVEANEQFF. The CDR3 nucleotides are TGTGCCAGCAGCTTAGGATCGGTCGAGGCCAATGAGCAGTTCTTC. The chain uses TRBV7-2 and TRBJ2-1; D unclear. CDR3 length equals 15 residues. Trimming shortened V by 1 base and J by 6 bases, and 13 bases separated the two germline ends. Looked up from germline, CDR1 is SGHTA and CDR2 is FQGNSA.

This chain uses TRBV11-2 with TRBJ2-5; D is uncertain. V gave up 5 bases and J gave up 5 bases, with 12 bases separating them. The length of the CDR3 is 13 residues. CDR1 and CDR2 from the germline V gene are SGHAT and FQNNGV. The CDR3 sequence is CASSAAVKETQYF. The CDR3 DNA is TGTGCCAGCAGCGCGGCGGTGAAGGAGACCCAGTACTTC.

The chain has TRBV6-1 and TRBJ2-1, with a weak D call TRBD1 (6 bases). Germline V gives CDR1 MNHNS, CDR2 SASEGT. Trimming shortened V by 4 bases and J by 2 bases, and 15 bases separated the two germline ends. This CDR3 comprises 16 residues. CDR3 in DNA: TGTGCCAGCAGTGGTACCGGGACACCCCCCTACAATGAGCAGTTCTTC. It yields the protein CASSGTGTPPYNEQFF.

This clone was seen a handful of times. The J gene is TRBJ1-1, the V gene TRBV6-1, with 9 bases lining up with TRBD1. CDR1 MNHNS and CDR2 SASEGT come from the germline V gene. The CDR3 is made up of 17 amino acids. Trimming removed 2 bases from V and 4 bases from J; junction bases left unmatched: 11. The CDR3 DNA follows: TGTGCCAGCAGTGAATATCAGGGCCCGACAGGGGGCACTGAAGCTTTCTTT. Encoded protein: CASSEYQGPTGGTEAFF.

The chain employs TRBV6-5 and TRBJ2-3; TRBD2 agrees at 7 bases. Unmatched junction bases numbered 8, after V lost 4 bases and J lost 4 bases. Germline V gene lookup returns CDR1 MNHEY and CDR2 SVGAGI. The CDR3 loop spans 15 amino acids. The CDR3 protein is CASSSRGEGADTQYF. In nucleotides, the CDR3 is TGTGCCAGCAGTTCCCGGGGGGAAGGGGCAGATACGCAGTATTTT.